The present T cell receptor beta chain was sequenced within a study of spatial heterogeneity in lung cancer. Study information: In tumor regions, TCR transcript counts tracked strongly with a T cell module score from matched bulk RNA-seq. Study findings and constraints: Mutation counts in tumors were tracked by counts of expanded intratumoral alpha and beta TCRs.

V was pared by 4 bases and J by 8 bases, with 11 bases of the junction left unmatched. Germline V CDR1 and CDR2: MNHEY, SMNVEV (reference sequence). This CDR3 contains 15 residues. This clonotype was seen at least ten times. The antigen remains undetermined. TCRdb re-derived calls from the 5' RACE reads in MiXCR, one entry per CDR3 protein. The sample includes nearly 25,000 distinct CDR3 sequences, roughly 10% of them seen just once. Time point of the sample: sample taken at primary tumor resection. The chain uses TRBV27 and TRBJ2-1, with 7 positions matching TRBD1. The TCR sequence derives from a male donor with early-stage non-small cell lung cancer. The starting material was lung tumor tissue, obtained at surgery. CDR3 sequence reads: CASSYLPGQFHEQFF. The CDR3 DNA reads TGTGCCAGCAGTTACCTTCCGGGACAGTTCCATGAGCAGTTCTTC.